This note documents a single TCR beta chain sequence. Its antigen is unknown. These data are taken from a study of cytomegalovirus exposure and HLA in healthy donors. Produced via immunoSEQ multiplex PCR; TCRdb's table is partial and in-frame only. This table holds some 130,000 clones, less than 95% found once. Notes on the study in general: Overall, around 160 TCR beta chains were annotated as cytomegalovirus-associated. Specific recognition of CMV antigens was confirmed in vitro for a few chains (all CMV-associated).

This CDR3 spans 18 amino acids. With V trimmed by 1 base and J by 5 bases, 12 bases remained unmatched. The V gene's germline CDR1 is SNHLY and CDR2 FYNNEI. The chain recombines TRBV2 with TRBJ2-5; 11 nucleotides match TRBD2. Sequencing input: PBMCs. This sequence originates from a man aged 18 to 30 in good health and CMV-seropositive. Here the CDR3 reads CASSEEGFSGGALETQYF. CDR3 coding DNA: TGTGCCAGCAGTGAAGAGGGTTTTAGCGGGGGGGCCCTGGAGACCCAGTACTTC.